Listed below are T cell receptor beta chains from one sample, sequenced in a study of CD8+CD57+ T cells in acquired aplastic anemia. TCRdb processed the reads anew with MiXCR; each CDR3 protein has one entry. The sample consists of about 160,000 distinct CDR3 sequences, about 70% of them appearing once. Sequencing was done on a sample of sorted CD4+, CD8+, or CD8+CD57+ T cells (not recorded which) from PBMCs. These receptors all come from a human donor with aplastic anemia. CDR3s include the opening cysteine and the closing phenylalanine or tryptophan. The D gene is left open where the match is weak. Only some rows state a clone size, as once, few, many or a class for expanded clones.

D,V,J,size,CDR3,DNA
.,TRBV20-1,TRBJ1-2,.,CSATGGYGYTF,TGCAGCGCTACTGGCGGCTATGGCTACACCTTC
TRBD2,TRBV2,TRBJ2-3,.,CASSASGVTDTQYF,TGTGCCAGCAGTGCTAGCGGGGTCACAGATACGCAGTATTTT
TRBD2,TRBV7-3,TRBJ2-3,once,CAISESPLTSGSTDTQYF,TGTGCCATCAGTGAGTCTCCCCTGACTAGCGGGAGCACAGATACGCAGTATTTT
.,TRBV19,TRBJ1-1,many,CASSIAGDISEAFF,TGTGCCAGTAGTATAGCGGGAGACATTAGTGAAGCTTTCTTT
TRBD1,TRBV2,TRBJ1-1,.,CASRGGQVNTEAFF,TGTGCCAGCAGGGGGGGACAGGTGAACACTGAAGCTTTCTTT
.,TRBV9,TRBJ1-6,many,CASNAPNSPLHF,TGTGCCAGCAACGCTCCGAATTCACCCCTCCACTTT
.,TRBV19,TRBJ2-1,once,CASSTPLEEPYNEQFF,TGTGCCAGTAGCACACCCTTGGAGGAGCCCTACAATGAGCAGTTCTTC
TRBD1,TRBV7-3,TRBJ1-3,.,CASSSTGGVGNTIYF,TGTGCCAGCAGCTCCACAGGGGGCGTTGGAAACACCATATATTTT
.,TRBV12-3/TRBV12-4,TRBJ2-3,.,CASSNAGTQYF,TGTGCCAGCAGCAACGCGGGTACGCAGTATTTT
.,TRBV2,TRBJ1-5,.,CASSEFGRREQPQHF,TGTGCCAGCAGCGAATTTGGGAGGAGGGAACAGCCCCAGCATTTT
.,TRBV19,TRBJ2-1,.,CASSIMYNEQFF,TGTGCCAGTAGTATCATGTACAATGAGCAGTTCTTC
TRBD1,TRBV7-9,TRBJ1-5,.,CASSGQGALRNQPQHF,TGTGCCAGCTCAGGACAGGGGGCCTTACGCAATCAGCCCCAGCATTTT
.,TRBV7-2,TRBJ1-1,.,CASSSGPSMNTEAFF,TGTGCCAGCAGCTCGGGACCGAGCATGAACACTGAAGCTTTCTTT
TRBD2,TRBV7-2,TRBJ2-5,.,CASFGGEETQYF,TGTGCCAGCTTTGGGGGGGAAGAGACCCAGTACTTC
.,TRBV6-4,TRBJ1-5,once,CASSRSDQPQHF,TGTGCCAGCAGTCGCTCAGATCAGCCCCAGCATTTT
TRBD2,TRBV5-1,TRBJ2-3,.,CASSLSGKTDTQYF,TGCGCCAGCAGCCTTAGCGGGAAAACAGATACGCAGTATTTT
TRBD1,TRBV9,TRBJ1-6,.,CASSALREGANSPLHF,TGTGCCAGCAGCGCCCTTAGAGAGGGGGCGAATTCACCCCTCCACTTT
.,TRBV14,TRBJ1-1,.,CASSQATEAFF,TGTGCCAGCAGCCAAGCGACTGAAGCTTTCTTT
TRBD1,TRBV9,TRBJ1-1,.,CASSSGQGDTEAFF,TGTGCCAGCAGCTCCGGACAGGGTGACACTGAAGCTTTCTTT
.,TRBV7-6,TRBJ2-7,.,CASSLGTAGYEQYF,TGTGCCAGCAGCTTAGGGACAGCAGGCTACGAGCAGTACTTC
.,TRBV20-1,TRBJ1-1,.,CSAFRSMNTEAFF,TGCAGTGCTTTCAGGAGCATGAACACTGAAGCTTTCTTT
.,TRBV6-5,TRBJ1-4,many,CASSPRRVGEKLFF,TGTGCCAGCAGTCCGCGCCGGGTCGGCGAAAAACTGTTTTTT
TRBD1,TRBV9,TRBJ2-3,once,CASGTGATSTDTQYF,TGTGCCAGCGGGACAGGGGCGACTAGCACAGATACGCAGTATTTT
TRBD1,TRBV7-2,TRBJ1-2,.,CASSPRTGNGYTF,TGTGCCAGCAGCCCGCGGACAGGGAATGGCTACACCTTC
.,TRBV20-1,TRBJ1-1,.,CSARSGYTEAFF,TGCAGTGCTAGATCCGGGTACACTGAAGCTTTCTTT
.,TRBV6-1,TRBJ2-5,many,CASSEAQGVPETQYF,TGTGCCAGCAGTGAAGCGCAAGGGGTTCCAGAGACCCAGTACTTC
.,TRBV7-8,TRBJ2-3,.,CASRPGPTSTDTQYF,TGTGCCAGCAGGCCGGGTCCTACTAGCACAGATACGCAGTATTTT
.,TRBV5-4,TRBJ1-6,.,CASSLVSGASSYNSPLHF,TGTGCCAGCAGCTTGGTCTCGGGGGCGAGCTCCTATAATTCACCCCTCCACTTT
.,TRBV7-3,TRBJ2-5,.,CASSTLQAGSNQPQYF,TGTGCCAGCAGTACTCTTCAGGCAGGCTCAAATCAGCCCCAGTACTTC
.,TRBV7-9,TRBJ2-7,.,CASSLAGGLPEWDEQYF,TGTGCCAGCAGCTTAGCAGGCGGACTCCCGGAATGGGACGAGCAGTACTTC
.,TRBV6-4,TRBJ1-2,once,CASSVDLDSDYGYTF,TGTGCCAGCAGTGTAGACCTCGACAGCGACTATGGCTACACCTTC
.,TRBV20-1,TRBJ2-2,.,CSARTVLGGELFF,TGCAGTGCTAGGACAGTCCTTGGCGGGGAGCTGTTTTTT
.,TRBV20-1,TRBJ1-1,.,CSARRGFEAFF,TGCAGTGCTAGACGGGGCTTTGAAGCTTTCTTT
TRBD1,TRBV7-2,TRBJ1-2,.,CASSLASFPSGQGSYTF,TGTGCCAGCAGCTTAGCCTCTTTCCCCTCGGGACAGGGAAGCTACACCTTC
.,TRBV20-1,TRBJ2-1,many,CSARLVENEQFF,TGCAGTGCTAGACTAGTTGAGAATGAGCAGTTCTTC
.,TRBV7-2,TRBJ1-5,few,CASSLPGQPQHF,TGTGCCAGCAGCTTGCCAGGTCAGCCCCAGCATTTT
.,TRBV9,TRBJ1-3,few,CASSLANSGNTIYF,TGTGCCAGCAGCTTAGCCAATTCTGGAAACACCATATATTTT
.,TRBV20-1,TRBJ2-7,few,CSAPRQGGDYEQYF,TGCAGTGCTCCCCGACAGGGAGGTGACTACGAGCAGTACTTC
.,TRBV20-1,TRBJ1-1,.,CSASYRVHTEAFF,TGCAGTGCTAGTTACAGGGTTCACACTGAAGCTTTCTTT
TRBD1,TRBV28,TRBJ1-5,.,CASSGGTDSNQPQHF,TGTGCCAGCAGTGGCGGGACAGATAGCAATCAGCCCCAGCATTTT
.,TRBV7-9,TRBJ1-6,.,CASSHGGSNSPLHF,TGTGCCAGCAGCCACGGGGGGAGCAATTCACCCCTCCACTTT
TRBD1,TRBV7-9,TRBJ1-5,once,CASSKAPSGGLGQPQHF,TGTGCCAGCAGTAAAGCCCCCTCAGGGGGCTTAGGTCAGCCCCAGCATTTT
.,TRBV20-1,TRBJ2-1,.,CSAPASSYNEQFF,TGCAGTGCCCCCGCCTCATCCTACAATGAGCAGTTCTTC
.,TRBV12-3/TRBV12-4,TRBJ2-7,few,CASSLGGTLRYEQYF,TGTGCCAGCAGTTTAGGAGGGACACTTAGATACGAGCAGTACTTC
.,TRBV7-9,TRBJ2-5,.,CASTPSAQGQETQYF,TGTGCCAGCACCCCAAGTGCCCAGGGACAAGAGACCCAGTACTTC
.,TRBV14,TRBJ1-2,many,CASSQVIGVMYVYTF,TGTGCCAGCAGCCAAGTGATCGGGGTTATGTATGTCTACACCTTC
TRBD2,TRBV20-1,TRBJ2-7,many,CSAPRWLAGYSYEQYF,TGCAGTGCTCCAAGGTGGCTAGCGGGGTACTCCTACGAGCAGTACTTC
TRBD1,TRBV7-6,TRBJ2-1,few,CASSQVTGQVEQFF,TGTGCCAGCAGCCAAGTTACCGGACAGGTCGAGCAGTTCTTC
TRBD1,TRBV5-4,TRBJ1-2,.,CASSDSGQGGGYTF,TGTGCCAGCAGCGACTCGGGACAGGGCGGGGGCTACACCTTC
TRBD1,TRBV7-3,TRBJ1-1,.,CASSLTGTGLDTEAFF,TGTGCCAGCAGCTTAACGGGGACAGGGCTAGATACTGAAGCTTTCTTT
.,TRBV7-7,TRBJ2-2,.,CASSSGSDANTGELFF,TGTGCTAGCAGCTCCGGGTCCGACGCGAACACCGGGGAGCTGTTTTTT
.,TRBV9,TRBJ1-1,few,CASSVGINTEAFF,TGTGCCAGCAGCGTAGGTATAAACACTGAAGCTTTCTTT
.,TRBV19,TRBJ1-6,.,CASSALGEGHNSPLHF,TGTGCCAGTAGCGCCTTAGGGGAGGGGCATAATTCACCCCTCCACTTT
.,TRBV10-3,TRBJ2-5,.,CAISLRPKETQYF,TGTGCCATCAGCCTTAGACCCAAAGAGACCCAGTACTTC
TRBD2,TRBV2,TRBJ2-1,.,CASSPGTSGYNEQFF,TGTGCCAGCAGCCCCGGGACTAGCGGTTACAATGAGCAGTTCTTC
.,TRBV15,TRBJ2-5,few,CATSRDRGGQETQYF,TGTGCCACCAGCAGAGACAGGGGTGGCCAAGAGACCCAGTACTTC
TRBD2,TRBV19,TRBJ2-7,few,CASSFWVESSGLSYEQYF,TGTGCCAGCAGTTTTTGGGTCGAATCTAGCGGCCTCTCCTACGAGCAGTACTTC
TRBD1,TRBV2,TRBJ2-5,few,CASKTYRGGETQYF,TGTGCCAGCAAAACTTACAGGGGCGGGGAGACCCAGTACTTC
.,TRBV10-3,TRBJ2-7,.,CAISDPERGSSYEQYF,TGTGCCATCAGTGACCCGGAGCGCGGTAGCTCCTACGAGCAGTACTTC
.,TRBV24-1,TRBJ2-7,.,CATSDGPSYEQYF,TGTGCCACCAGTGATGGGCCCTCCTACGAGCAGTACTTC